The clone carrying this TCR beta chain appeared a few times. The antigen remains unidentified. Using its own MiXCR run on the 5' RACE reads, TCRdb lists one record per CDR3 protein. The data contain about 700,000 distinct CDR3 sequences, roughly 20% of them singletons. This sample is drawn from a study of CD8 T cells in ankylosing spondylitis. Study-wide results and caveats: Seemingly distinctive of ankylosing spondylitis blood was a TCR beta motif formed by eight highly homologous variants.

CDR3 size: 19 residues. Germline values: CDR1 SGHAT, CDR2 FQDESV (reference sequence). J gave up 3 bases and V 5 bases, and 20 bases lay outside the gene matches. Material: blood, either unsorted or a sorted T cell fraction (not recorded which). The origin of this receptor is a male donor with ankylosing spondylitis. The chain carries TRBV11-1 and TRBJ2-7, with 9 bases lining up with TRBD2. CDR3 sequence: CASSRGRGTTSGYDYEQYF. As DNA, the CDR3 is TGTGCCAGCAGCCGAGGTAGGGGGACGACTAGCGGATATGACTACGAGCAGTACTTC.